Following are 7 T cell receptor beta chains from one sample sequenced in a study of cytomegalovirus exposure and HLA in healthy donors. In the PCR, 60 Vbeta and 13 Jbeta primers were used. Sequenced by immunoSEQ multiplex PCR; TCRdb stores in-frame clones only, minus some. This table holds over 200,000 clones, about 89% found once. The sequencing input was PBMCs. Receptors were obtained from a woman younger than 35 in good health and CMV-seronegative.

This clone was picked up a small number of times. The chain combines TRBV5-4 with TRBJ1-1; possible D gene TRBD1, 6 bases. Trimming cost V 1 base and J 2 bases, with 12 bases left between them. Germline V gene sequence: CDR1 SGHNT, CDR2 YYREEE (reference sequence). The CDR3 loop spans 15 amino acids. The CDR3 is CASSLQRGTNTEAFF. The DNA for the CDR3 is TGTGCCAGCAGCTTGCAAAGAGGGACAAACACTGAAGCTTTCTTT.

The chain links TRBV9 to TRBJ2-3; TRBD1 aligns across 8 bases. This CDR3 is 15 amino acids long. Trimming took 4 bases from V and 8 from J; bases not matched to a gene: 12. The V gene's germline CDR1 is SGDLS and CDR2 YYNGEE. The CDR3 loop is CASSQLQGALGTQYF. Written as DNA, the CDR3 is TGTGCCAGCAGCCAGCTCCAGGGGGCGCTGGGTACGCAGTATTTT.

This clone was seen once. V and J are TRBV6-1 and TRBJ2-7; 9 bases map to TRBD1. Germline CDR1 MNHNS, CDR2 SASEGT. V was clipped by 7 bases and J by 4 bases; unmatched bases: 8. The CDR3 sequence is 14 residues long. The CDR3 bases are TGTGCCAGCAATAGGGGACAGGGTTTTTACGAGCAGTACTTC. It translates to CASNRGQGFYEQYF.

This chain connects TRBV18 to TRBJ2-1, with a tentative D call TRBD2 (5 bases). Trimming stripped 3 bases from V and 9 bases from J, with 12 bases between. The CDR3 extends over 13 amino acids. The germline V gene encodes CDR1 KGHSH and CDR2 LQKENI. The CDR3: CASSPNTEGEQFF. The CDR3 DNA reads TGTGCCAGCTCACCCAATACCGAGGGTGAGCAGTTCTTC.

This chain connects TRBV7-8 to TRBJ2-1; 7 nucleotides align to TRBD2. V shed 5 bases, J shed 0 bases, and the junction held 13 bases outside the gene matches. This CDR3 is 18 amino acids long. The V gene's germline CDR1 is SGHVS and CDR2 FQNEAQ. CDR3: CASSHLLPRGSSYNEQFF. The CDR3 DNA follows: TGTGCCAGCAGCCACCTTCTTCCGCGGGGGTCCTCCTACAATGAGCAGTTCTTC.

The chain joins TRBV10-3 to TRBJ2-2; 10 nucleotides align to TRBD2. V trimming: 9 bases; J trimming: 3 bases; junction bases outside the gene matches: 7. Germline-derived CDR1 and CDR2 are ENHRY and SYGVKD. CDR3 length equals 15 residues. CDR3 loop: CAINKGLADTGELFF. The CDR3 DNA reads TGTGCCATTAACAAAGGACTAGCGGACACCGGGGAGCTGTTTTTT.

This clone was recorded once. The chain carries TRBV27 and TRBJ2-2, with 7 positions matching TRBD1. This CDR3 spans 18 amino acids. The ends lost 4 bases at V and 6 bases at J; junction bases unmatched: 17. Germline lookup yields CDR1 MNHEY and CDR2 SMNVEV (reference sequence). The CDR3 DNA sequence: TGTGCCAGCAGTTCCTCGGTTGACAGGGTAGAAGTAGCCGGGGAGCTGTTTTTT. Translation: CASSSSVDRVEVAGELFF.